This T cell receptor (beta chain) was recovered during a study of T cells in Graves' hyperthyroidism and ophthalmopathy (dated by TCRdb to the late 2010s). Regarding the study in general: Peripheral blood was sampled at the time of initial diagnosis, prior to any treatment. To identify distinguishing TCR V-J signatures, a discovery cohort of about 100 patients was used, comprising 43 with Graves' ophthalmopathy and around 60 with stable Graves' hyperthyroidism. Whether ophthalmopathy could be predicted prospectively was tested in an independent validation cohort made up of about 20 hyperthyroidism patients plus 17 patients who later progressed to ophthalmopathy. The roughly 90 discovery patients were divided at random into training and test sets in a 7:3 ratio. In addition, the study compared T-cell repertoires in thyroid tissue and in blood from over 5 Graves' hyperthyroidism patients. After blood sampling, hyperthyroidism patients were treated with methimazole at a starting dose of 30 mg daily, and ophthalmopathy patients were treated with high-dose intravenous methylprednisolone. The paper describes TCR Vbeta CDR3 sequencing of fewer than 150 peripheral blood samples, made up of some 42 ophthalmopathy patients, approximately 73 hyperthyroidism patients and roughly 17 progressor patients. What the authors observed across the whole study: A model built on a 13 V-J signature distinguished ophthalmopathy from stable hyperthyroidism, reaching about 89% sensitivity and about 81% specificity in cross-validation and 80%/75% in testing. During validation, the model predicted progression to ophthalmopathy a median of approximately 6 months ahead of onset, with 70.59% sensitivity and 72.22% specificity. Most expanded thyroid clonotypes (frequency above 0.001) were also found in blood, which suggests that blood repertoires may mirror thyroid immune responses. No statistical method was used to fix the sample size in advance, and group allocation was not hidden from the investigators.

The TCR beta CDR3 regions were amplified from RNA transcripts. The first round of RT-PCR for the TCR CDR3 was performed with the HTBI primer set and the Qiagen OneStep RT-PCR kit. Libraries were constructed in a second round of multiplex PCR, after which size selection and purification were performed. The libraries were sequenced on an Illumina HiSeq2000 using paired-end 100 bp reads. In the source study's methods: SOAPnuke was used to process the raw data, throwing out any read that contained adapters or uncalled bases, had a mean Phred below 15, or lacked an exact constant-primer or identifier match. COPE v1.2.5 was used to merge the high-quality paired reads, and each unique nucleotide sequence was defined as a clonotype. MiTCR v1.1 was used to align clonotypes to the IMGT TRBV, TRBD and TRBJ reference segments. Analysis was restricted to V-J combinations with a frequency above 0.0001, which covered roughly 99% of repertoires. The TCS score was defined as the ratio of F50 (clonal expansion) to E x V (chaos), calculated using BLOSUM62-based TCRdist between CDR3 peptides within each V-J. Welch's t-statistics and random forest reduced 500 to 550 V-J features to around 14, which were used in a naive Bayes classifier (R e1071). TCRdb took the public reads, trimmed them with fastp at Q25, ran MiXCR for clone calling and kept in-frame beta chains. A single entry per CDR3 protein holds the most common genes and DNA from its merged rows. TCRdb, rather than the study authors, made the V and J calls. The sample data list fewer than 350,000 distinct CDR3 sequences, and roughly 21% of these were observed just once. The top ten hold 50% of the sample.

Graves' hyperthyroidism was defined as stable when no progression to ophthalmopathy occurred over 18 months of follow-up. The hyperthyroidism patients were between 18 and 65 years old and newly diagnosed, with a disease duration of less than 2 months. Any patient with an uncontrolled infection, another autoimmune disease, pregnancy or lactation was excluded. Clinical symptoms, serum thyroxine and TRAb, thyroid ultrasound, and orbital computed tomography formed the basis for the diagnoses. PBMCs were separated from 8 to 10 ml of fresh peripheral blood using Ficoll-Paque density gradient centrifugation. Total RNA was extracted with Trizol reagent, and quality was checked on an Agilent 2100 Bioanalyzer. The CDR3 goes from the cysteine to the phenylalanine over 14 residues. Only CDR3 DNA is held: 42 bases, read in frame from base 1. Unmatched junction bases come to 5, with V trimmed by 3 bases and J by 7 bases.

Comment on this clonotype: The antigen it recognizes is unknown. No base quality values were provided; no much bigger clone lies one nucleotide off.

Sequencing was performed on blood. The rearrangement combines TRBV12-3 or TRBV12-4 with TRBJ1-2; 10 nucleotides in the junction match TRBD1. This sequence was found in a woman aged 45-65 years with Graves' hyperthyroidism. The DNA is TGTGCCAGCAGTTTTGACCGGACAGGGGGTGGCTACACCTTC. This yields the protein CASSFDRTGGGYTF.